This entry lists 17 T cell receptor beta chains sequenced from one sample in a study of cytomegalovirus exposure and HLA in healthy donors. In the PCR, 60 Vbeta and 13 Jbeta primers were used. Method: immunoSEQ multiplex PCR; TCRdb's copy keeps in-frame clones and lacks some. The table shows around 120,000 clones, with roughly three quarters occurring only once. Sequenced sample: PBMCs. These receptors were collected from a woman younger than 30 in good health and CMV-seronegative.

This chain links TRBV30 with TRBJ1-3, with unresolved D. Germline CDR1 GTSNPN, CDR2 SVGIG (reference sequence). Trimming took off 2 bases at V and 3 bases at J, with 8 bases between the two ends. This CDR3 comprises 13 residues. The CDR3 spells CAWSYLFGNTIYF. CDR3 sequence (DNA): TGTGCCTGGAGTTATCTCTTTGGAAACACCATATATTTT.

The gene calls are TRBV6-1 and TRBJ2-7; 8 bases agree with TRBD2. The junction had 10 bases not matched to a gene; V was cut back by 6 bases and J by 3 bases. Germline lookup yields CDR1 MNHNS and CDR2 SASEGT. The CDR3 extends over 15 amino acids. CDR3 DNA: TGTGCCAGCAGCCGGTTAGGACTAGCCCTCTACGAGCAGTACTTC. Translation gives CASSRLGLALYEQYF.

This chain connects TRBV5-6 to TRBJ1-2; TRBD1 matches at 8 bases. This CDR3 has 13 residues. Germline trimming cut 3 bases from V and 8 bases from J; bases unmatched to any gene: 6. Germline V gene data show CDR1 as SGHDT and CDR2 as YYEEEE. CDR3 coding DNA: TGTGCCAGCAGCTGGGACAGGAGTCTAGGCTACACCTTC. Its translation: CASSWDRSLGYTF.

The V call is TRBV7-2, the J call TRBJ2-1; 7 bases agree with TRBD2. V trimming: 5 bases; J trimming: 12 bases; junction bases outside the gene matches: 7. This CDR3 is 12 amino acids long. The germline gives CDR1 SGHTA, CDR2 FQGNSA. The CDR3 is CASSVPPGGQFF. CDR3 coding DNA: TGTGCCAGCAGCGTCCCGCCGGGGGGGCAGTTCTTC.

The V and J genes are TRBV2 and TRBJ1-2; TRBD1 matches at 7 bases. CDR3 length equals 16 residues. Germline values: CDR1 SNHLY, CDR2 FYNNEI. V lost 7 bases, J lost 4 bases, and 15 bases stayed unmatched. CDR3 sequence (DNA): TGTGCCAGCACCGAGGGACAGTCGTCCCAGGGCTATGGCTACACCTTC. It yields the protein CASTEGQSSQGYGYTF. The complete variable domain, with remaining parts taken from reference TRBV2 and TRBJ1-2, reads EPEVTQTPSHQVTQMGQEVILRCVPISNHLYFYWYRQILGQKVEFLVSFYNNEISEKSEIFDDQFSVERPDGSNFTLKIRSTKLEDSAMYFCASTEGQSSQGYGYTFGSGTRLTVV.

The chain links TRBV5-1 to TRBJ2-1; D not resolved. Germline V gene lookup returns CDR1 SGHRS and CDR2 YFSETQ. V dropped 0 bases and J dropped 1 base, with 8 bases sitting between them. The CDR3 sequence is 15 residues long. CDR3 protein: CASSLDSGSYNEQFF. The CDR3 nucleotides are TGCGCCAGCAGCTTGGACAGTGGGTCCTACAATGAGCAGTTCTTC. Full variable domain (missing parts from reference TRBV5-1 and TRBJ2-1): KAGVTQTPRYLIKTRGQQVTLSCSPISGHRSVSWYQQTPGQGLQFLFEYFSETQRNKGNFPGRFSGRQFSNSRSEMNVSTLELGDSALYLCASSLDSGSYNEQFFGPGTRLTVL.

This clone has just one count. The chain has TRBV5-1 and TRBJ2-3; D unresolved. CDR1 SGHRS and CDR2 YFSETQ come from the germline V gene. The germline V and J ends were trimmed by 4 bases and 0 bases, with 12 bases remaining between them. This CDR3 spans 15 amino acids. CDR3 residues: CASSPASSSTDTQYF. The CDR3 DNA follows: TGCGCCAGCAGCCCAGCGAGTTCTAGCACAGATACGCAGTATTTT.

The chain couples TRBV6-5 to TRBJ1-1; D is possibly TRBD1 (6 bases). Trimming removed 2 bases from V and 1 base from J, with 14 bases in between. The germline V gene has CDR1 MNHEY and CDR2 SVGAGI. This CDR3 has 16 residues. This CDR3 is CASSYSYWGRNTEAFF. The DNA of the CDR3 is TGTGCCAGCAGTTACAGTTACTGGGGGCGGAACACTGAAGCTTTCTTT.

The CDR3 protein is CASSPQGTGELFF. DNA of the CDR3: TGTGCCAGCAGCCCACAGGGAACCGGGGAGCTGTTTTTT. The chain has TRBV25-1 and TRBJ2-2, with TRBD1 as a possible D gene (6 bases). Germline CDR1 and CDR2: MGHDK and SYGVNS. There are 13 residues in the CDR3. V was clipped by 6 bases and J by 5 bases, with 10 bases between them.

The genes are TRBV5-1 and TRBJ1-2; 7 nucleotides agree with TRBD1. J was trimmed by 8 bases and V by 0 bases; bases with no gene match: 7. The germline CDR1 and CDR2 sequences are SGHRS and YFSETQ. This CDR3 contains 14 residues. The CDR3 DNA reads TGCGCCAGCAGCTTGGACAGGGGACTGGAAGGCTACACCTTC. This codes for CASSLDRGLEGYTF.

This clone was seen a few times. CDR3 sequence reads: CASSPSGPGKETQYF. CDR3 DNA: TGTGCCAGCAGCCCATCAGGTCCGGGGAAAGAGACCCAGTACTTC. The V gene is TRBV7-9, the J gene TRBJ2-5; D possibly corresponds to TRBD2 (5 bases). The germline V and J ends were trimmed by 5 bases and 3 bases, with 16 bases remaining between them. The CDR3 has 15 residues. The germline CDR1 and CDR2 sequences are SEHNR and FQNEAQ (reference sequence).

This clone has more than one count but fewer than ten. The chain uses TRBV11-2 and TRBJ2-7; D unresolved. Per germline, CDR1 SGHAT and CDR2 FQNNGV. The CDR3 is 13 residues long. Trimming removed 2 bases at V and 5 bases at J, with 10 bases between. The CDR3 sequence is CASSLQRRDEQYF. The CDR3 DNA reads TGTGCCAGCAGCTTACAACGCCGGGACGAGCAGTACTTC.

This clone was found a few times. The genes are TRBV2 and TRBJ1-1, with D unresolved. CDR3 length: 13 amino acids. V lost 3 bases, J lost 5 bases, and 10 bases lay in between. Germline CDR1 reads SNHLY; CDR2 reads FYNNEI. CDR3 sequence (DNA): TGTGCCAGCAGTGAGTCTGGGCTTACTGAAGCTTTCTTT. Translated, it gives CASSESGLTEAFF.

This clone was counted between two and nine times. The J gene is TRBJ1-1, the V gene TRBV4-1; D is perhaps TRBD1 (6 bases). V dropped 3 bases and J dropped 2 bases, with 13 bases sitting between them. This CDR3 region has 15 residues. Germline CDR1 and CDR2: MGHRA and YSYEKL. CDR3: CASSHSTGTNTEAFF. In DNA, the CDR3 is TGCGCCAGCAGCCACTCCACTGGGACAAACACTGAAGCTTTCTTT.

The CDR3: CASSQNGGDPLNTEAFF. The CDR3 nucleotides read TGCGCCAGCAGCCAAAATGGGGGGGACCCTTTGAACACTGAAGCTTTCTTT. The chain uses TRBV4-1 and TRBJ1-1; D might be TRBD1 (5 bases). V lost 2 bases to trimming and J lost 0 bases, with 16 bases between them. The CDR3 has 17 amino acids. Per germline, CDR1 MGHRA and CDR2 YSYEKL.

This clone came up a few times. The V and J genes are TRBV9 and TRBJ1-1; D is unclear. Trimming stripped 0 bases from V and 4 bases from J, with 10 bases between. Germline V lookup: CDR1 SGDLS, CDR2 YYNGEE. The CDR3 covers 14 residues. CDR3 protein: CASSVDPYGTEAFF. The CDR3 DNA follows: TGTGCCAGCAGCGTAGATCCGTACGGCACTGAAGCTTTCTTT.

V is TRBV5-6 and J is TRBJ2-1; 9 bases agree with TRBD2. The CDR3 has 16 amino acids. Germline V gene sequence: CDR1 SGHDT, CDR2 YYEEEE. The V and J ends lost 0 bases and 8 bases, in that order; junction bases with no gene match: 9. DNA of the CDR3: TGTGCCAGCAGCTTGGCATTAGCGGGGGCGCTCGATGAGCAGTTCTTC. It specifies CASSLALAGALDEQFF.